A selection of T cell receptor beta chains follows, all from one sample in a study of Graves' ophthalmopathy and Graves' hyperthyroidism. One entry per CDR3 protein, called by TCRdb with MiXCR from the multiplex PCR reads. There are 650,000 to 900,000 distinct CDR3 sequences in the sample; roughly 40% occur only once, and 40% to 55% lies in the top ten. The sample comprised peripheral blood. These receptors all stem from an adult man with Graves' ophthalmopathy. Each CDR3 is given with its conserved first and last residue. Each record gives: clone size, CDR3 length, J gene, D gene, V gene, CDR3 protein, CDR3 DNA. D genes are given only for firm matches. Some rows have no size entry. The others give once, few or many, or a class for an expanded clone.

size: few; length: 13; J: TRBJ1-5; D: -; V: TRBV7-2; CDR3: CASSSRQGQPQHF; DNA: TGTGCCAGCAGCTCCCGTCAAGGGCAGCCCCAGCATTTT
size: -; length: 14; J: TRBJ1-2; D: -; V: TRBV15; CDR3: CATSSFSGSGGYTF; DNA: TGTGCCACCAGCAGTTTCTCAGGGTCGGGCGGCTACACCTTC
size: many; length: 11; J: TRBJ1-2; D: -; V: TRBV6-5; CDR3: CASHAGGGYTF; DNA: TGTGCCAGTCATGCCGGGGGCGGCTACACCTTC
size: few; length: 16; J: TRBJ1-5; D: -; V: TRBV7-2; CDR3: CASSLGRGSLNQPQHF; DNA: TGTGCCAGCAGCTTAGGGCGAGGCAGCCTCAATCAGCCCCAGCATTTT
size: -; length: 12; J: TRBJ2-7; D: -; V: TRBV25-1; CDR3: CAWGEGPYEQYF; DNA: TGTGCCTGGGGTGAGGGCCCCTACGAGCAGTACTTC
size: many; length: 15; J: TRBJ1-6; D: TRBD1; V: TRBV5-8; CDR3: CASSQGQGRHSPLHF; DNA: TGTGCCAGCAGCCAGGGACAGGGGCGACATTCACCCCTCCACTTT
size: many; length: 12; J: TRBJ1-2; D: -; V: TRBV6-6; CDR3: CASRADRYGYTF; DNA: TGTGCCAGCAGGGCTGACCGGTATGGCTACACCTTC
size: few; length: 17; J: TRBJ1-3; D: TRBD1; V: TRBV19; CDR3: CASRRGTAAGSGNTIYF; DNA: TGTGCCAGTAGACGAGGGACAGCCGCGGGCTCTGGAAACACCATATATTTT
size: -; length: 14; J: TRBJ2-7; D: TRBD1; V: TRBV29-1; CDR3: CSVDGTGAVDTQYF; DNA: TGCAGCGTTGACGGGACAGGGGCTGTAGATACGCAGTACTTC
size: many; length: 13; J: TRBJ1-5; D: -; V: TRBV24-1; CDR3: CASSLGRNQPQHF; DNA: TGTGCCAGCAGTTTGGGGCGCAATCAGCCCCAGCATTTT
size: many; length: 15; J: TRBJ2-5; D: -; V: TRBV7-2; CDR3: CASSLVPERQETQYF; DNA: TGTGCCAGCAGCTTAGTGCCCGAACGGCAAGAGACCCAGTACTTC
size: -; length: 13; J: TRBJ2-5; D: -; V: TRBV2; CDR3: CASSVEGQETQYF; DNA: TGTGCCAGCAGTGTGGAAGGACAAGAGACCCAGTACTTC
size: many; length: 12; J: TRBJ2-7; D: -; V: TRBV7-9; CDR3: CASSLEHLEQYF; DNA: TGTGCCAGCAGCTTGGAACACCTCGAGCAGTACTTC
size: -; length: 15; J: TRBJ1-6; D: -; V: TRBV19; CDR3: CASSRAEIYNSPLHF; DNA: TGTGCCAGTAGTAGGGCGGAGATCTATAATTCACCCCTCCACTTT
size: -; length: 12; J: TRBJ1-5; D: -; V: TRBV2; CDR3: CASPGLNQPQHF; DNA: TGTGCCAGCCCAGGCCTCAATCAGCCCCAGCATTTT
size: -; length: 15; J: TRBJ2-6; D: TRBD1; V: TRBV10-3; CDR3: CASSYQRQGDNVLTF; DNA: TGTGCCAGCAGTTACCAGCGACAGGGTGACAACGTCCTGACTTTC
size: -; length: 12; J: TRBJ2-5; D: -; V: TRBV19; CDR3: CASSMYQETQYF; DNA: TGTGCCAGTAGTATGTACCAAGAGACCCAGTACTTC
size: -; length: 12; J: TRBJ2-7; D: -; V: TRBV20-1; CDR3: CSARGIAYEQYF; DNA: TGCAGTGCTAGAGGCATAGCCTACGAGCAGTACTTC
size: -; length: 13; J: TRBJ1-1; D: TRBD1; V: TRBV12-3/TRBV12-4; CDR3: CASRKRTGMEAFF; DNA: TGTGCCAGCAGGAAACGGACAGGGATGGAAGCTTTCTTT
size: -; length: 12; J: TRBJ1-6; D: -; V: TRBV7-2; CDR3: CASNYGNSPLHF; DNA: TGTGCCAGCAACTATGGCAATTCACCCCTCCACTTT
size: many; length: 12; J: TRBJ2-5; D: -; V: TRBV5-1; CDR3: CASSYSQETQYF; DNA: TGTGCCAGCAGCTATAGCCAAGAGACCCAGTACTTC
size: -; length: 15; J: TRBJ2-1; D: TRBD2; V: TRBV2; CDR3: CASSVRLAGYNEQFF; DNA: TGTGCCAGCAGTGTTCGTCTAGCGGGCTACAATGAGCAGTTCTTC
size: -; length: 13; J: TRBJ2-7; D: TRBD2; V: TRBV20-1; CDR3: CSAQLAGKYEQYF; DNA: TGCAGTGCTCAGCTAGCGGGGAAATACGAGCAGTACTTC
size: -; length: 15; J: TRBJ2-5; D: TRBD1; V: TRBV19; CDR3: CASYVGQGNQETQYF; DNA: TGTGCCAGTTACGTGGGACAGGGGAACCAAGAGACCCAGTACTTC
size: -; length: 13; J: TRBJ1-2; D: -; V: TRBV25-1; CDR3: CASSAQGGYGYTF; DNA: TGTGCCAGCAGTGCTCAGGGAGGCTATGGCTACACCTTC
size: few; length: 12; J: TRBJ2-7; D: TRBD1; V: TRBV20-1; CDR3: CSARGDSYEQYF; DNA: TGCAGTGCTAGAGGGGACAGCTACGAGCAGTACTTC
size: -; length: 18; J: TRBJ1-5; D: TRBD1; V: TRBV24-1; CDR3: CATSDPGTGILSNQPQHF; DNA: TGTGCCACCAGTGACCCAGGGACAGGGATACTTAGCAATCAGCCCCAGCATTTT
size: few; length: 12; J: TRBJ2-2; D: TRBD2; V: TRBV29-1; CDR3: CSGEGRTGELFF; DNA: TGCAGCGGGGAGGGACGGACCGGGGAGCTGTTTTTT
size: few; length: 14; J: TRBJ2-5; D: -; V: TRBV20-1; CDR3: CSARARTFQETQYF; DNA: TGCAGTGCTAGAGCAAGGACATTCCAAGAGACCCAGTACTTC
size: -; length: 13; J: TRBJ2-3; D: -; V: TRBV20-1; CDR3: CSAPSLGTDTQYF; DNA: TGCAGTGCACCCTCCTTGGGCACAGATACGCAGTATTTT
size: many; length: 11; J: TRBJ1-3; D: -; V: TRBV9; CDR3: CASSPGNTIYF; DNA: TGTGCCAGCAGCCCTGGAAACACCATATATTTT
size: few; length: 17; J: TRBJ1-5; D: -; V: TRBV24-1; CDR3: CASSPRTPTGTGQPQHF; DNA: TGTGCCAGCAGCCCCCGCACACCCACAGGGACGGGTCAGCCCCAGCATTTT